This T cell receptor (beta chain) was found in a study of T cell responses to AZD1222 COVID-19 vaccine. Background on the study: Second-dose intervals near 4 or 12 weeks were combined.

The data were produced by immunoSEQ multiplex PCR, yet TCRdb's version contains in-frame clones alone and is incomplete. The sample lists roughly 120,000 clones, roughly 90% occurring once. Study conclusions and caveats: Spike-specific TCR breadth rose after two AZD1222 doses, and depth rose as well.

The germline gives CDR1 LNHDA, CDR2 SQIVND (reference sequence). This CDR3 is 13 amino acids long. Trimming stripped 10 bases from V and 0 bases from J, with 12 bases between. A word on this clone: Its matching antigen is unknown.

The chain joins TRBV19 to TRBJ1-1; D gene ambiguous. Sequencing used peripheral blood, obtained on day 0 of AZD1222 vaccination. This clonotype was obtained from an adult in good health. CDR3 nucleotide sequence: TGTGCCATTAGAGGGCAGATGAACACTGAAGCTTTCTTT. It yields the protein CAIRGQMNTEAFF. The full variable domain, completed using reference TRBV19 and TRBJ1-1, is DGGITQSPKYLFRKEGQNVTLSCEQNLNHDAMYWYRQDPGQGLRLIYYSQIVNDFQKGDIAEGYSVSREKKESFPLTVTSAQKNPTAFYLCAIRGQMNTEAFFGQGTRLTVV.